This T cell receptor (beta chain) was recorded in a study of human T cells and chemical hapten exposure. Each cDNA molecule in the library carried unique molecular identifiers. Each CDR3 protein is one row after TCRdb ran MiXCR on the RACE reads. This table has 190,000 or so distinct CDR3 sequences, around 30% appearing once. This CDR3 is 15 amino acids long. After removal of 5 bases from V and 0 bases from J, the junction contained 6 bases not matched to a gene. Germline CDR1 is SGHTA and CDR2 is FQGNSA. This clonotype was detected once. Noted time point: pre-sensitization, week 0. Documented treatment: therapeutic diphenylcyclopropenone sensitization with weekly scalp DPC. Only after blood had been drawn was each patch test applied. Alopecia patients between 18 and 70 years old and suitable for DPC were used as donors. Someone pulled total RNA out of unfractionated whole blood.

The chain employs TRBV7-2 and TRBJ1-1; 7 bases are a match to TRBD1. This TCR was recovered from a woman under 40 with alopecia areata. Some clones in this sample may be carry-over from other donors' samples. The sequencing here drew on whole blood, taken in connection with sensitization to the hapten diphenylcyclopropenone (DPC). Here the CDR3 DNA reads TGTGCCAGCAGCCCACTCAGGGGGATGAACACTGAAGCTTTCTTT. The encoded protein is CASSPLRGMNTEAFF.